This T cell receptor (beta chain) is from a study of T-cell reconstitution after alpha-beta-depleted transplantation in children (dated by TCRdb to about 2016). In terms of the full investigation: The study quantitatively tracked T-cell immune reconstitution after TCRalphabeta/CD19-depleted allogeneic hematopoietic cell transplantation in children using TCR repertoire profiling.

Library preparation employed PCR. This sample was sequenced with an Illumina HiSeq 2500. TCR libraries were prepared with molecular barcoding, using unique molecular identifiers to normalize TCRbeta repertoire quantification. TCRdb reworked the public reads: Q25 trimming with fastp, MiXCR clone assembly, productive beta chains retained. Entries that share a CDR3 protein sequence are merged under the most common genes and DNA. Present in this sample are fewer than 250,000 distinct CDR3 sequences, around 7.5% of which were seen just once. 6.3% of the sample is in the top ten clones. Read against the paper, the sample's treatment or condition label means: allogeneic hematopoietic cell transplantation with graft depleted of TCRalphabeta T cells and CD19 B cells. The children who served as transplant recipients had been given grafts of TCRalphabeta/CD19-depleted allogeneic hematopoietic cells. Regarding this clonotype: Its antigen is unknown. Base-call qualities are not available, and no considerably larger clone is one nucleotide away.

From a lookup of the germline V gene, CDR1 and CDR2 are SGHRS and YFSETQ. The trim is 0 bases for V and 5 bases for J, with a gap of 24 bases between the germline ends. The CDR3 runs 19 residues from the cysteine to the phenylalanine. Solely the CDR3 DNA is kept, with 57 bases framed from the first base. Overall study results and their limits: Over subsequent months, a decline in hyperexpanded clone frequencies was noted, and after one year, T-cell counts and TCRbeta diversity were mostly ascribed to newly produced T cells. The apparently early recovery of alphabetaT-cell counts about two months after transplant reportedly depended on only several hundred rapidly expanded clones that came from non-depleted graft cells. In some patients, the high TCRbeta diversity seen at day 60 was put down to recipient T cells and intrathymic progenitors that had survived conditioning.

The sequencing used PBMCs, mostly from graft donor cells, collected 180 days after TCRalphabeta/CD19-depleted stem cell transplant. This sequence originates from a male patient between 10 and 17 years old who had a stem cell transplant for acute lymphoblastic leukemia, so the T cells may come from the graft donor. Rearrangement joined TRBV5-1 to TRBJ2-1, with TRBD2 as a weak D call on 6 bases. This receptor has the CDR3 CASSLAPWSGRSRDNEQFF. The sequenced DNA: TGCGCCAGCAGCTTGGCCCCTTGGAGTGGGAGGAGTAGGGACAATGAGCAGTTCTTC.